A single sample is the source of the 22 T cell receptor beta chains below, sequenced in a study of Ad26.COV2.S vaccination and SARS-CoV-2 variants (dated by TCRdb to about 2021). The receptor library was made with the immunoSEQ multiplex PCR assay. TCRdb took this table from immuneACCESS and kept in-frame rearrangements with V and J called. Such tables lack part of the clones; where checked against another copy, unresolved V genes explain under half of the gap, and the rest is unexplained. This sample gives hundreds of thousands of clones in total; roughly 84% of them show up just once. The ten biggest clones cover 3% to 4% of the sample. The sample's treatment or condition, from its label and the paper: 15 to 20 received Ad26.COV2.S at low or high dose, single or two shots; about 5 received placebo; per-sample allocation not given. For vaccine and placebo recipients, the sequenced repertoires came from samples collected on day 63 after the first injection.

The sample consisted of peripheral blood, taken in a trial of Ad26.COV2.S vaccine versus placebo. The receptors shown here come from a person between 18 and 65 years old who received the Ad26.COV2.S COVID-19 vaccine or a placebo.

The chain has TRBV5-1 and TRBJ2-1; 12 bases agree with TRBD2. CDR3 length: 16 amino acids. Germline V lookup: CDR1 SGHRS, CDR2 YFSETQ. V shed 4 bases, J shed 0 bases, and the junction held 2 bases outside the gene matches. Here the CDR3 reads CASSPSGGGSYNEQFF. For the CDR3, the DNA is TGCGCCAGCAGCCCTAGCGGGGGGGGCTCCTACAATGAGCAGTTCTTC.

The rearrangement uses TRBV10-3 and TRBJ2-4; tentatively, D is TRBD1 (6 bases). The ends were cut back, 4 bases at V and 5 bases at J, with 15 bases in the middle. Germline lookup yields CDR1 ENHRY and CDR2 SYGVKD. The length of the CDR3 is 15 residues. The CDR3 DNA is TGTGCCATCAGTGCATGGGACAAGGGGGAAAACATTCAGTACTTC. Residues: CAISAWDKGENIQYF.

The gene calls are TRBV3-1 (or the pseudogene TRBV3-2) and TRBJ1-1, with TRBD1 as a possible D gene (6 bases). Deletions cut 4 bases from V and 0 bases from J, with 12 bases between. This CDR3 contains 15 residues. Germline CDR1 is LGHDT and CDR2 is YNNKEL (reference sequence). CDR3 DNA: TGTGCCAGCAGCCTACGGACAGACGTGAACACTGAAGCTTTCTTT. Translated, it gives CASSLRTDVNTEAFF.

This sequence joins TRBV4-3 and TRBJ1-4; 10 nucleotides line up with TRBD1. Trimming removed 2 bases from V and 4 bases from J; junction bases left unmatched: 7. The CDR3 spans 17 residues. Germline CDR1 is LGHNA and CDR2 is YSLEER. The CDR3 bases are TGCGCCAGCAGCCAATCACCCGGACAGGGGGGTAATGAAAAACTGTTTTTT. Residues: CASSQSPGQGGNEKLFF.

Comments on this clone: The same CDR3 can be traced to other DNA sequences in this sample. This chain uses TRBV30 with TRBJ1-1; D not resolved. Trimming shortened V by 3 bases and J by 0 bases, and 5 bases separated the two germline ends. The CDR3 spans 12 residues. Germline-derived CDR1 and CDR2 are GTSNPN and SVGIG (reference sequence). The chain's CDR3 is CAWRRLNTEAFF. CDR3 sequence (DNA): TGTGCCTGGAGAAGGTTGAACACTGAAGCTTTCTTT. The variable domain in full, completed from reference TRBV30 and TRBJ1-1, reads SQTIHQWPATLVQPVGSPLSLECTVEGTSNPNLYWYRQAAGRGLQLLFYSVGIGQISSEVPQNLSASRPQDRQFILSSKKLLLSDSGFYLCAWRRLNTEAFFGQGTRLTVV.

Regarding this clone: The identical CDR3 is also encoded by other nucleotide sequences in the sample. The V and J genes are TRBV7-9 and TRBJ1-4, with 7 bases aligning to TRBD1. V was clipped by 6 bases and J by 5 bases; unmatched bases: 6. Germline CDR1 and CDR2: SEHNR and FQNEAQ (reference sequence). This CDR3 is 14 amino acids long. CDR3: CASSLAGGNEKLFF. In DNA, the CDR3 is TGTGCCAGCAGTCTCGCAGGGGGGAATGAAAAACTGTTTTTT.

The genes are TRBV9 and TRBJ2-1; D gene ambiguous. Germline-derived CDR1 and CDR2 are SGDLS and YYNGEE. The CDR3 runs 15 residues. V was clipped by 5 bases and J by 6 bases, with 18 bases between them. Here the CDR3 reads CASRARFDSRNEQFF. The CDR3 DNA is TGTGCCAGCAGGGCTCGGTTTGATAGCCGCAATGAGCAGTTCTTC.

The rearrangement uses TRBV5-1 and TRBJ2-1, with D perhaps TRBD1 (8 bases). Germline V gene lookup returns CDR1 SGHRS and CDR2 YFSETQ. The V end lost 4 bases, the J end lost 8 bases, and 19 bases lay between the germline ends. This CDR3 has 15 amino acids. In DNA form, the CDR3 reads TGCGCCAGCAGCCAACAGGGGGGGACTACCTATGAGCAGTTCTTC. Its translation is CASSQQGGTTYEQFF.

V usage is TRBV19 and J usage is TRBJ1-3; no clear D. Trimming cost V 0 bases and J 4 bases, with 1 base left between them. The CDR3 has 12 residues. In germline, CDR1 is LNHDA, CDR2 SQIVND (reference sequence). The CDR3 DNA follows: TGTGCCAGTAGTATAGAAGGAAACACCATATATTTT. This encodes CASSIEGNTIYF.

The V and J genes are TRBV29-1 and TRBJ2-3, with 8 bases lining up with TRBD1. Trimming cost V 4 bases and J 1 base; bases outside gene matches: 7. The CDR3 is 15 amino acids. Germline V gene data show CDR1 as SQVTM and CDR2 as ANQGSEA. In DNA form, the CDR3 reads TGCAGCGTTGGGGTCGGGACAGGTCGCACAGATACGCAGTATTTT. Its translation: CSVGVGTGRTDTQYF.

The chain is built from TRBV9 and TRBJ2-7, with D possibly matching TRBD2 (6 bases). V was clipped by 0 bases and J by 3 bases, with 13 bases between them. The CDR3 has 15 amino acids. Per the germline V gene, CDR1 is SGDLS and CDR2 is YYNGEE. CDR3 in amino acids: CASSVDGGVDYEQYF. The CDR3, as DNA: TGTGCCAGCAGCGTAGATGGCGGGGTTGACTACGAGCAGTACTTC.

The chain couples TRBV29-1 to TRBJ2-3, with TRBD2 as a possible D gene (5 bases). Germline V CDR1 and CDR2: SQVTM, ANQGSEA. This CDR3 contains 13 residues. V was clipped by 5 bases and J by 2 bases, with 11 bases between them. CDR3 amino acids: CSVRRESTDTQYF. The CDR3 region has the DNA TGCAGCGTTCGAAGGGAGTCCACAGATACGCAGTATTTT.

The genes are TRBV6-5 and TRBJ2-3; D is undetermined. The germline V gene encodes CDR1 MNHEY and CDR2 SVGAGI. The length of the CDR3 is 11 residues. The CDR3 region has the DNA TGTGCTGGGGAAGACACAGATACGCAGTATTTT. Protein sequence: CAGEDTDTQYF.

The rearrangement uses TRBV6-5 and TRBJ1-2; no definite D call. Per the germline V gene, CDR1 is MNHEY and CDR2 is SVGAGI. This CDR3 contains 13 residues. Deletions cut 6 bases from V and 7 bases from J, with 15 bases between. CDR3 nucleotides: TGTGCCAGCAGACCTGACCCGGTACTTGGCTACACCTTC. The encoded protein is CASRPDPVLGYTF.

The rearrangement links TRBV19 to TRBJ2-7; TRBD1 might be the D (5 bases). V was pared by 10 bases and J by 2 bases, with 12 bases between. CDR1 is LNHDA and CDR2 is SQIVND in the germline V gene (reference sequence). This CDR3 is 12 amino acids long. CDR3 residues: CATGTGTYEQYF. As DNA, the CDR3 is TGTGCCACCGGAACAGGCACCTACGAGCAGTACTTC.

As for this clone: Within the sample, other DNA sequences also encode this same CDR3. The chain couples TRBV4-3 to TRBJ2-5; 8 bases fit TRBD2. The germline CDR1 and CDR2 sequences are LGHNA and YSLEER. The CDR3 sequence is 15 residues long. J gave up 4 bases and V 1 base, and 5 bases lay outside the gene matches. The CDR3 spells CASSQAGGLGETQYF. CDR3 DNA: TGCGCCAGCAGCCAAGCGGGAGGGTTAGGAGAGACCCAGTACTTC.

The chain is built from TRBV5-1 and TRBJ1-1; D unresolved. Trimming removed 0 bases from V and 0 bases from J, with 3 bases in between. Germline CDR1 reads SGHRS; CDR2 reads YFSETQ. The CDR3 length is 13 residues. CDR3 region: CASSLELNTEAFF. The CDR3 DNA follows: TGCGCCAGCAGCTTGGAACTGAACACTGAAGCTTTCTTT.

The CDR3 DNA sequence: TGCGCCAGCAGCCCCTTTCAAACCGGAGCTAACTACAATGAGCAGTTCTTC. The encoded protein is CASSPFQTGANYNEQFF. The genes are TRBV5-1 and TRBJ2-1; D unclear. V was shortened by 4 bases and J by 3 bases, with 20 bases between the two germline ends. CDR1 and CDR2 from the germline V gene are SGHRS and YFSETQ. The CDR3 length is 17 residues.

With regard to this clone: This specimen includes other DNA sequences encoding the same CDR3. The V and J genes are TRBV6-4 and TRBJ2-3, with D tentatively TRBD1 (6 bases). Per the germline V gene, CDR1 is MRHNA and CDR2 is SNTAGT. Trimming left V 0 bases short and J 4 bases short, with 8 bases between. This CDR3 spans 14 amino acids. In DNA form, the CDR3 reads TGTGCCAGCAGTGACTCACAGGGAGCAGATACGCAGTATTTT. Its translation: CASSDSQGADTQYF.

This chain connects TRBV28 to TRBJ2-1; the D call may be TRBD1 or TRBD2 (5 bases each). V was clipped by 4 bases and J by 3 bases, with 25 bases between them. Germline V lookup: CDR1 MDHEN, CDR2 SYDVKM. The CDR3 contains 19 residues. CDR3 sequence: CASSYPFWGTENYYNEQFF. In nucleotides, the CDR3 is TGTGCCAGCAGTTACCCATTTTGGGGGACCGAAAATTACTACAATGAGCAGTTCTTC.

The chain combines TRBV20-1 with TRBJ1-4, with D perhaps TRBD1 (6 bases). CDR3 length: 16 residues. V lost 3 bases and J 8 bases, leaving 22 bases between the germline ends. The germline V gene encodes CDR1 DFQATT and CDR2 SNEGSKA (reference sequence). The CDR3 sequence: CSASGAAGVVGEKLFF. In nucleotides, the CDR3 is TGCAGTGCTAGTGGGGCGGCAGGGGTGGTAGGGGAAAAACTGTTTTTT.

This chain uses TRBV7-9 with TRBJ1-1; the D gene is possibly TRBD1 (6 bases). This CDR3 contains 15 residues. CDR1 is SEHNR and CDR2 is FQNEAQ in the germline V gene (reference sequence). Trimming took 4 bases from V and 4 from J, leaving 16 bases between them. This CDR3 is CASSSPLQGGTEAFF. The DNA of the CDR3 is TGTGCCAGCAGCTCACCTTTACAGGGCGGCACTGAAGCTTTCTTT.